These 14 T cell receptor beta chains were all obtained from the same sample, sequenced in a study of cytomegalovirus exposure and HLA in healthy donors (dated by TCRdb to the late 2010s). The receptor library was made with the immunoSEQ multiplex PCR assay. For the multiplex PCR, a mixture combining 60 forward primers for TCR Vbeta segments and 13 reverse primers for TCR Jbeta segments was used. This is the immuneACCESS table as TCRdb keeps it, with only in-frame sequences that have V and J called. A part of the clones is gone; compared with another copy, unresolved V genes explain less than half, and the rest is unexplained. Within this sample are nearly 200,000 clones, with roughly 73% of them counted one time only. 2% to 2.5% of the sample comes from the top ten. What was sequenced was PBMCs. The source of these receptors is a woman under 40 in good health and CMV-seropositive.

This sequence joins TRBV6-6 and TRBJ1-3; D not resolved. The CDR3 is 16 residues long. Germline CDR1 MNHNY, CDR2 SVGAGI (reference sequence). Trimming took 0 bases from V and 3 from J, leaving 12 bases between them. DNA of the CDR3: TGTGCCAGCAGTTACTCGATGAGGCCAAATGGAAACACCATATATTTT. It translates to CASSYSMRPNGNTIYF.

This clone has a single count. The CDR3 nucleotides read TGTGCCACAAACAGGGCAACTAATGAAAAACTGTTTTTT. Translating gives CATNRATNEKLFF. The genes are TRBV28 and TRBJ1-4, with D tentatively TRBD1 (6 bases). The CDR3 covers 13 residues. CDR1 and CDR2 (germline): MDHEN, SYDVKM. V lost 10 bases to trimming and J lost 0 bases, with 9 bases between them.

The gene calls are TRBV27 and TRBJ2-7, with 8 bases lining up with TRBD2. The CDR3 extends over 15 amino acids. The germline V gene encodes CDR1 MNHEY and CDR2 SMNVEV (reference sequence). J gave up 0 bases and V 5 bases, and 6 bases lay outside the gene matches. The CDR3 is CASSREGRYSYEQYF. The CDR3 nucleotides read TGTGCCAGCAGTCGGGAGGGCAGATACTCCTACGAGCAGTACTTC.

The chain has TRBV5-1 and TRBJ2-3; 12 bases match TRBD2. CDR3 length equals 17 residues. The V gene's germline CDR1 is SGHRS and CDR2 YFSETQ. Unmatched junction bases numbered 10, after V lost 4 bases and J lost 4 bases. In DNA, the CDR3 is TGCGCCAGCAGCGGACGGCTAGCGGGGGGGCGGGCAGATACGCAGTATTTT. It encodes CASSGRLAGGRADTQYF.

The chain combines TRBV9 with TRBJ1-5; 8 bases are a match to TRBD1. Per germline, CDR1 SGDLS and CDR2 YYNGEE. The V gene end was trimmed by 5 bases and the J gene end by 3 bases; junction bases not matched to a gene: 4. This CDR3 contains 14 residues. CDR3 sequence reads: CASSRTGYNQPQHF. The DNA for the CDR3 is TGTGCCAGCAGTCGGACAGGGTACAATCAGCCCCAGCATTTT.

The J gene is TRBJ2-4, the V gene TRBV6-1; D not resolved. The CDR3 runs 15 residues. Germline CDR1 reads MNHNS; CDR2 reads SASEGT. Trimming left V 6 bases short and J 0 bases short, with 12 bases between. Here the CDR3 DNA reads TGTGCCAGCAGGCCCACCTTACTAGCCAAAAACATTCAGTACTTC. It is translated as CASRPTLLAKNIQYF.

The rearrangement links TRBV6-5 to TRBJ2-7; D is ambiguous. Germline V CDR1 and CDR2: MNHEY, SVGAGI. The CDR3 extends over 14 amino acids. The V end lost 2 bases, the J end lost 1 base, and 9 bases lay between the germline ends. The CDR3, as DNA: TGTGCCAGCAGTTACAAGACAAGTTCCTACGAGCAGTACTTC. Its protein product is CASSYKTSSYEQYF.

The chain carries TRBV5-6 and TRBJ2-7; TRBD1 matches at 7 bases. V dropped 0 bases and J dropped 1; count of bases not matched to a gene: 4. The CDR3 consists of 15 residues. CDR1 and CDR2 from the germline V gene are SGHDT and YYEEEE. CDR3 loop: CASSLDGTVSYEQYF. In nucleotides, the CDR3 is TGTGCCAGCAGCTTGGATGGGACAGTATCCTACGAGCAGTACTTC.

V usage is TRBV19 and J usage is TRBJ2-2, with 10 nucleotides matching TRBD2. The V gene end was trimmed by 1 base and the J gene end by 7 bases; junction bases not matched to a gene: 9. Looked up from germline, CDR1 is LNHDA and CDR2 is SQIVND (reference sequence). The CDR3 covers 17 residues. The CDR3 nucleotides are TGTGCCAGTAGTATAGGGGCTAGCGGGAGTATCTTCGGGGAGCTGTTTTTT. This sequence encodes CASSIGASGSIFGELFF.

CDR3 in DNA: TGTGCCAGCAGTCTCCGGGGACAGGGAAATCAGCCCCAGCATTTT. It is translated as CASSLRGQGNQPQHF. This chain connects TRBV28 to TRBJ1-5; 9 positions agree with TRBD1. CDR3 length: 15 amino acids. J was trimmed by 4 bases and V by 5 bases; bases with no gene match: 6. Germline assignment: CDR1 MDHEN and CDR2 SYDVKM.

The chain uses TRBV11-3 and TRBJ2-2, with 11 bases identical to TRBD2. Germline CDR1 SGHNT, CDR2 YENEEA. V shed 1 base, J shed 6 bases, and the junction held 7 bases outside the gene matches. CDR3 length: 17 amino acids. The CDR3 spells CASSLVVTSGSSGELFF. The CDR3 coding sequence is TGTGCCAGCAGCTTAGTGGTTACTAGCGGGAGTTCCGGGGAGCTGTTTTTT. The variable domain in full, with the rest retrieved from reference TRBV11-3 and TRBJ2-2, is EAGVVQSPRYKIIEKKQPVAFWCNPISGHNTLYWYLQNLGQGPELLIRYENEEAVDDSQLPKDRFSAERLKGVDSTLKIQPAELGDSAVYLCASSLVVTSGSSGELFFGEGSRLTVL.

In DNA form, the CDR3 reads TGTGCCTGGAGCCGGACGGGAAGCAATCAGCCCCAGCATTTT. Translating it yields CAWSRTGSNQPQHF. The V and J genes are TRBV30 and TRBJ1-5, with no clear D. V lost 3 bases and J lost 1, with 10 bases in between. The germline gives CDR1 GTSNPN, CDR2 SVGIG (reference sequence). CDR3 length: 14 residues.

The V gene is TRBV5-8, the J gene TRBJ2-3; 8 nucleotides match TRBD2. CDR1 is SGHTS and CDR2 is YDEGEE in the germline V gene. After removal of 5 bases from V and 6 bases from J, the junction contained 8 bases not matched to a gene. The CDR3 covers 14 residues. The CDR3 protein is CASSPTSAWDTQYF. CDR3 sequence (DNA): TGTGCCAGCAGTCCGACTAGCGCCTGGGATACGCAGTATTTT. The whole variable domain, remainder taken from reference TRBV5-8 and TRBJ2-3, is EAGVTQSPTHLIKTRGQQATLRCSPISGHTSVYWYQQALGLGLQFLLWYDEGEERNRGNFPPRFSGRQFPNYSSELNVNALELEDSALYLCASSPTSAWDTQYFGPGTRLTVL.

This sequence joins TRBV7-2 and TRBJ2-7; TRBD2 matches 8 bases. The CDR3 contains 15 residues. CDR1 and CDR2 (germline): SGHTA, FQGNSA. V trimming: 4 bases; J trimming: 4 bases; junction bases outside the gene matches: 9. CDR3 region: CASSSHSGSGYEQYF. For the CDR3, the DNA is TGTGCCAGCAGCTCTCACAGCGGGAGCGGGTACGAGCAGTACTTC.